One T cell receptor (beta chain) is described in this entry. The antigen remains undetermined. These data come from a study of Graves' ophthalmopathy and Graves' hyperthyroidism. Beta-chain TCR CDR3 regions were amplified from RNA transcripts. The workflow started with a first-round RT-PCR run with HTBI primers and then moved on to a second-round multiplex PCR. A single record per CDR3 protein comes from TCRdb applying MiXCR to the multiplex PCR reads. The sample carries roughly 700,000 distinct CDR3 sequences, around 40% recorded once. Diagnosis used clinical symptoms, serum thyroxine, TRAb, thyroid ultrasound and orbital computed tomography. PBMCs were isolated by Ficoll-Paque density gradient centrifugation, using 7.5 to 10 ml of fresh peripheral blood as the starting material. Study results and caveats: The model's prediction of ophthalmopathy progression had 70.59% sensitivity and roughly 72% specificity. Blood was where most expanded thyroid clonotypes above 0.001 frequency also turned up.

The CDR3 totals 15 residues. The germline V gene has CDR1 LNHNV and CDR2 YYDKDF (reference sequence). The J segment lost 2 bases and the V segment lost 10 bases, leaving 12 bases of the junction unmatched. This sequence originates from an adult man with Graves' ophthalmopathy. The chain has TRBV15 and TRBJ1-2, with 8 bases lining up with TRBD1. Material: peripheral blood. The CDR3 sequence is CASSSPRQGNYGYTF. CDR3 nucleotide sequence: TGTGCCAGCAGTTCCCCGAGACAGGGGAACTATGGCTACACCTTC.